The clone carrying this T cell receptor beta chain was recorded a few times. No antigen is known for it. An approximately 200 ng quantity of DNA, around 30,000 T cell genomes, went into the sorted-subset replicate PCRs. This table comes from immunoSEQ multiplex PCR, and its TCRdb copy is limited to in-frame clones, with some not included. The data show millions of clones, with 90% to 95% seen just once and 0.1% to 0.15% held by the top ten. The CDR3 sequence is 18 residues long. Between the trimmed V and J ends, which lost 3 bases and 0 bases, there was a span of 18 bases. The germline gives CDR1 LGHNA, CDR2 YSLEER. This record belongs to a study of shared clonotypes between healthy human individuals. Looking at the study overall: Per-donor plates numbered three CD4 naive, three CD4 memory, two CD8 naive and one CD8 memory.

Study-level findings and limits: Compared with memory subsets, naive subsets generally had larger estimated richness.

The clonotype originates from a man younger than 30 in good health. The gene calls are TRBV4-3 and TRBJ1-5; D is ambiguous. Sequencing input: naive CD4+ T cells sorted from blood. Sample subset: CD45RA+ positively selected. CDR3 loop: CASSQSGGDYYSNQPQHF. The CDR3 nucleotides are TGCGCCAGCAGCCAGTCTGGTGGGGATTACTATAGCAATCAGCCCCAGCATTTT.